This T cell receptor beta chain was retrieved from a study of shared clonotypes between healthy human individuals. Study details: Plates per donor: three CD4 naive, three CD4 memory, two CD8 naive, one CD8 memory. Study findings and constraints: Around 5.3% of naive CD4 clonotypes were shared across a few donors. A generally larger estimated richness was seen in naive subsets than in memory subsets.

Per the original methods: In the immunoSEQ data, sequences were junction-only and lacked quality scores, so filtering differed. Method: immunoSEQ multiplex PCR; TCRdb's copy keeps in-frame clones and lacks some. The DNA was the basis for D and trimming; V, J and clone size are from that table. The table records 650,000 to 800,000 clones, 90% to 95% of them present only once. The CDR3 length is 13 residues. CDR1 SEHNR and CDR2 FQNEAQ come from the germline V gene (reference sequence). V lost 5 bases, J lost 6 bases, and 13 bases lay in between. The naive CD8 subset, CD45RO-negative cells positively selected for CCR7, excluded terminally differentiated effector memory CD45RA+ cells. As concerns this clone: The antigen is not known.

J is TRBJ1-1 and V is TRBV7-9, with D perhaps matching TRBD1 (5 bases). The material sequenced was naive CD8+ T cells sorted from blood. The clonotype originates from a man aged 25-45 years in good health. Written as DNA, the CDR3 is TGTGCCAGCAGCCAGACCGGGGACCCTGAAGCTTTCTTT. This gives the protein CASSQTGDPEAFF.